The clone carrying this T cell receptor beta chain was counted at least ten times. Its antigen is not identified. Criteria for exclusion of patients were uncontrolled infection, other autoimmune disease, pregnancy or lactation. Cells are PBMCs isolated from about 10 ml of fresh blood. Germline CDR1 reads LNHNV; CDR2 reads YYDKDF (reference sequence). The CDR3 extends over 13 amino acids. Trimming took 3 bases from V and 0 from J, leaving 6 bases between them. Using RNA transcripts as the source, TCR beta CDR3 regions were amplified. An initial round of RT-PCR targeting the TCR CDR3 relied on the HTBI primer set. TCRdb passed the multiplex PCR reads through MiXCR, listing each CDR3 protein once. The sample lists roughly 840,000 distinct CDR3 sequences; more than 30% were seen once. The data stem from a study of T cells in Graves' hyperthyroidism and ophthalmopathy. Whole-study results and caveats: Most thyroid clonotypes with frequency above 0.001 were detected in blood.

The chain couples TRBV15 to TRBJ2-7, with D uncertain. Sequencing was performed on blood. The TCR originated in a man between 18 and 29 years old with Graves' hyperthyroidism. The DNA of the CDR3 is TGTGCCACCAGCAGGGAGAGCTCCTACGAGCAGTACTTC. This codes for CATSRESSYEQYF.